The 27 T cell receptor beta chains below come from one sample, sequenced in a study of blood T cell repertoires in COVID-19. Libraries were prepared by immunoSEQ multiplex PCR; TCRdb keeps only in-frame clonotypes and omits some of them. The sample lists roughly 250,000 clones, approximately 80% occurring once. The sequenced sample consisted of peripheral blood. The origin of the receptors is a woman between 35 and 50 years old with active or convalescent COVID-19.

V usage is TRBV5-4 and J usage is TRBJ2-5, with 9 positions matching TRBD1. The CDR3 sequence is 15 residues long. Germline V gives CDR1 SGHNT, CDR2 YYREEE (reference sequence). V gave up 0 bases and J gave up 5 bases; unmatched junction bases: 5. CDR3 coding DNA: TGTGCCAGCAGCTTGGGTCGACAGGGGGGTGAGACCCAGTACTTC. This encodes CASSLGRQGGETQYF.

A few counts support this clone. DNA for the CDR3: TGTGCCAGCAGCCAGTCTGCGACAGGGGCTTATGGCTACACCTTC. Its translation is CASSQSATGAYGYTF. The V gene is TRBV14, the J gene TRBJ1-2; 8 bases fit TRBD1. CDR3 size: 15 residues. Unmatched junction bases numbered 8, after V lost 3 bases and J lost 5 bases. Germline CDR1 is SGHDN and CDR2 is FVKESK.

This clone was observed once. The chain uses TRBV7-2 and TRBJ1-1, with D uncertain. From germline, CDR1 is SGHTA and CDR2 FQGNSA. Trimming cost V 4 bases and J 1 base, with 13 bases left between them. This CDR3 has 15 amino acids. CDR3 protein: CASSSEYTRNTEAFF. The CDR3 DNA sequence: TGTGCCAGCAGCTCCGAATACACCAGGAACACTGAAGCTTTCTTT.

J is TRBJ1-6 and V is TRBV27; no clear D. The CDR3 extends over 15 amino acids. Between the trimmed V and J ends, which lost 5 bases and 7 bases, there was a span of 15 bases. Germline lookup yields CDR1 MNHEY and CDR2 SMNVEV (reference sequence). CDR3 DNA sequence: TGTGCCAGCAGTGCGGGTCCGTCCCCGAATTCACCCCTCCACTTT. As protein: CASSAGPSPNSPLHF.

The rearrangement joins TRBV15 to TRBJ1-1; D is undetermined. CDR1 and CDR2 from the germline V gene are LNHNV and YYDKDF (reference sequence). Trimming took off 0 bases at V and 4 bases at J, with 12 bases between the two ends. This CDR3 has 15 residues. The CDR3 DNA sequence: TGTGCCACCAGCAGAGAGGAGGGTTTGGGCACTGAAGCTTTCTTT. This encodes CATSREEGLGTEAFF. Complete variable domain (other parts from reference TRBV15 and TRBJ1-1): DAMVIQNPRYQVTQFGKPVTLSCSQTLNHNVMYWYQQKSSQAPKLLFHYYDKDFNNEADTPDNFQSRRPNTSFCFLDIRSPGLGDTAMYLCATSREEGLGTEAFFGQGTRLTVV.

The rearrangement uses TRBV5-4 and TRBJ2-2; unclear D gene. Trimming removed 0 bases at V and 0 bases at J, with 6 bases between. CDR1 is SGHNT and CDR2 is YYREEE in the germline V gene (reference sequence). This CDR3 has 15 amino acids. The DNA of the CDR3 is TGTGCCAGCAGCTTGGGACTCACGAACACCGGGGAGCTGTTTTTT. It specifies CASSLGLTNTGELFF.

In this sample, this clone turned up once. The chain links TRBV5-1 to TRBJ2-7; 8 bases are shared with TRBD1. Germline V gene sequence: CDR1 SGHRS, CDR2 YFSETQ. The CDR3 is 14 amino acids. The CDR3 spells CASSLTGESYGQYV. The CDR3 DNA is TGCGCCAGCAGCCTGACAGGGGAGTCCTACGGGCAGTACGTC.

A few counts support this clone. The chain recombines TRBV27 with TRBJ1-1; possibly TRBD1 for D (6 bases). The CDR3 sequence is 18 residues long. Germline V lookup: CDR1 MNHEY, CDR2 SMNVEV (reference sequence). V dropped 5 bases and J dropped 0 bases, with 22 bases sitting between them. The CDR3 sequence is CASSKGGPHAYMNTEAFF. CDR3 bases: TGTGCCAGCAGTAAAGGGGGTCCCCACGCATACATGAACACTGAAGCTTTCTTT.

This clone was counted a few times. V usage is TRBV11-3 and J usage is TRBJ2-5; 7 bases are a match to TRBD1. Germline values: CDR1 SGHNT, CDR2 YENEEA. The V and J ends lost 5 bases and 0 bases, in that order; junction bases with no gene match: 3. This CDR3 has 14 residues. The CDR3 here is CASSLGTDQETQYF. The DNA of the CDR3 is TGTGCCAGCAGCCTAGGGACAGACCAAGAGACCCAGTACTTC.

The chain uses TRBV18 and TRBJ2-5; TRBD2 might be the D (5 bases). Germline lookup yields CDR1 KGHSH and CDR2 LQKENI. The CDR3 is made up of 15 amino acids. V dropped 3 bases and J dropped 1 base, with 12 bases sitting between them. Written as DNA, the CDR3 is TGTGCCAGCTCACCCCTGTCGGGGTTCCAAGAGACCCAGTACTTC. It codes for CASSPLSGFQETQYF.

This clone appeared once. The chain links TRBV7-2 to TRBJ1-1, with D uncertain. CDR3 length equals 15 residues. V was shortened by 6 bases and J by 2 bases, with 16 bases between the two germline ends. Germline lookup yields CDR1 SGHTA and CDR2 FQGNSA. In nucleotides, the CDR3 is TGTGCCAGCAGGACCCGGAGGAGTGCCAACACTGAAGCTTTCTTT. This codes for CASRTRRSANTEAFF.

This clone was counted between two and nine times. This rearrangement joins TRBV2 to TRBJ1-1; the D gene is possibly TRBD1 (5 bases). Germline V CDR1 and CDR2: SNHLY, FYNNEI. This CDR3 comprises 12 residues. Trimming shortened V by 7 bases and J by 4 bases, and 10 bases separated the two germline ends. This chain's CDR3 is CASKIRGTEAFF. The CDR3 bases are TGTGCCAGCAAGATAAGGGGCACTGAAGCTTTCTTT.

The chain uses TRBV12-3 or TRBV12-4 and TRBJ1-1; D ambiguous. V lost 5 bases, J lost 3 bases, and 7 bases lay in between. There are 12 residues in the CDR3. CDR3 loop: CASSIRDTEAFF. DNA for the CDR3: TGTGCCAGCAGTATTCGGGACACTGAAGCTTTCTTT.

The genes are TRBV11-2 and TRBJ1-6; D is possibly TRBD1 (6 bases). Germline lookup yields CDR1 SGHAT and CDR2 FQNNGV. The CDR3 runs 16 residues. V was trimmed by 1 base and J by 0 bases, leaving 7 bases between them. The CDR3 protein is CASSLAGVSYNSPLHF. In nucleotides, the CDR3 is TGTGCCAGCAGCTTAGCAGGGGTCTCCTATAATTCACCCCTCCACTTT.

The chain joins TRBV5-5 to TRBJ1-5; D may be TRBD1 (5 bases). Trimming stripped 0 bases from V and 0 bases from J, with 19 bases between. The CDR3 is 19 residues long. Germline assignment: CDR1 SGHKS and CDR2 YYEKEE (reference sequence). The CDR3 reads CASSLEEGGDIYSNQPQHF. CDR3 DNA: TGTGCCAGCAGCTTGGAGGAGGGAGGGGATATATATAGCAATCAGCCCCAGCATTTT.

The chain combines TRBV29-1 with TRBJ2-7; 7 positions agree with TRBD1. The CDR3 totals 13 residues. In germline, CDR1 is SQVTM, CDR2 ANQGSEA. J lost 6 bases, V lost 1 base, and 6 bases had no gene match. The CDR3 loop reads CSVEVRQGAEQYF. In nucleotides, the CDR3 is TGCAGCGTTGAAGTACGACAGGGAGCCGAGCAGTACTTC.

The V and J genes are TRBV7-3 and TRBJ2-2; 12 bases map to TRBD2. The V and J ends lost 5 bases and 3 bases, in that order; junction bases with no gene match: 4. CDR1 and CDR2 (germline): SGHTA, FQGTGA. The CDR3 totals 16 residues. CDR3: CASSPSGGADTGELFF. DNA for the CDR3: TGTGCCAGCAGCCCTAGCGGGGGGGCCGACACCGGGGAGCTGTTTTTT.

The genes are TRBV5-5 and TRBJ1-4, with 7 bases matching TRBD1. The CDR3 length is 16 residues. Trimming cost V 0 bases and J 4 bases; bases outside gene matches: 6. Germline CDR1 and CDR2: SGHKS and YYEKEE (reference sequence). CDR3 sequence (DNA): TGTGCCAGCAGCTTGGAGGGGGCGCTGGATAATGAAAAACTGTTTTTT. This gives the protein CASSLEGALDNEKLFF.

The chain recombines TRBV7-2 with TRBJ1-4; no clear D. Germline CDR1 SGHTA, CDR2 FQGNSA. The CDR3 has 14 residues. The V gene lost 6 bases and the J gene lost 5 bases, with 13 bases spanning the gap. The CDR3 loop is CASSSRGSNEKLFF. CDR3 bases: TGTGCCAGCAGTTCTCGGGGTTCCAATGAAAAACTGTTTTTT.

The chain joins TRBV11-2 to TRBJ1-1; TRBD1 matches 7 bases. Germline V gene lookup returns CDR1 SGHAT and CDR2 FQNNGV. J was trimmed by 5 bases and V by 2 bases; bases with no gene match: 8. The CDR3 is 15 amino acids. The chain's CDR3 is CASSLYPGGKTEAFF. The CDR3, as DNA: TGTGCCAGCAGCTTATATCCAGGGGGAAAGACTGAAGCTTTCTTT. The complete variable domain, with remaining parts taken from reference TRBV11-2 and TRBJ1-1, reads EAGVAQSPRYKIIEKRQSVAFWCNPISGHATLYWYQQILGQGPKLLIQFQNNGVVDDSQLPKDRFSAERLKGVDSTLKIQPAKLEDSAVYLCASSLYPGGKTEAFFGQGTRLTVV.

This clone has a handful of counts. The chain has TRBV3-1 (or the pseudogene TRBV3-2) and TRBJ2-1; 7 nucleotides line up with TRBD2. Trimming removed 0 bases from V and 6 bases from J; junction bases left unmatched: 5. The CDR3 consists of 15 residues. Germline CDR1 LGHDT, CDR2 YNNKEL (reference sequence). The CDR3 region has the DNA TGTGCCAGCAGCCAAGATAGAGGGACTACCAATGAGCAGTTCTTC. It specifies CASSQDRGTTNEQFF.

This chain joins TRBV9 and TRBJ1-1, with D perhaps TRBD1 (6 bases). Deletions cut 4 bases from V and 1 base from J, with 17 bases between. Germline V gives CDR1 SGDLS, CDR2 YYNGEE. This CDR3 region has 16 residues. CDR3 DNA sequence: TGTGCCAGCAGCCCTCATCAGGGGCTCTCGAACACTGAAGCTTTCTTT. Its translation: CASSPHQGLSNTEAFF.

This clone was observed once. This chain joins TRBV3-1 (or the pseudogene TRBV3-2) and TRBJ2-1; 7 bases map to TRBD2. Germline V gives CDR1 LGHDT, CDR2 YNNKEL (reference sequence). Losses at the gene ends were 0 bases for V and 2 bases for J; bases not matched to a gene: 7. This CDR3 region has 17 residues. The CDR3 here is CASSQDLPSGPYNEQFF. The DNA for the CDR3 is TGTGCCAGCAGCCAAGATCTTCCTAGCGGACCCTACAATGAGCAGTTCTTC.

This clone has a handful of counts. The chain combines TRBV9 with TRBJ2-7; 9 bases fit TRBD1. The length of the CDR3 is 13 residues. V lost 3 bases and J lost 6; bases outside the gene matches: 4. Germline CDR1 is SGDLS and CDR2 is YYNGEE. This CDR3 is CASSAGTGSEQYF. CDR3 bases: TGTGCCAGCAGCGCCGGGACAGGGTCCGAGCAGTACTTC. Using reference TRBV9 and TRBJ2-7 for the parts outside the CDR3, the full variable domain is DSGVTQTPKHLITATGQRVTLRCSPRSGDLSVYWYQQSLDQGLQFLIQYYNGEERAKGNILERFSAQQFPDLHSELNLSSLELGDSALYFCASSAGTGSEQYFGPGTRLTVT.

V is TRBV7-9 and J is TRBJ1-1; D remains ambiguous. V was cut by 5 bases and J by 10 bases, with 14 bases left in between. Germline V gives CDR1 SEHNR, CDR2 FQNEAQ (reference sequence). This CDR3 is 12 amino acids long. Written as DNA, the CDR3 is TGTGCCAGCAGCACCGAGGGAAGGGCAGCTTTCTTT. This translates into CASSTEGRAAFF.

The CDR3 region has the DNA TGTGCCAGCAGCGCAGGCGCTAGCGGGGGCTCCTACGAGCAGTACTTC. This translates into CASSAGASGGSYEQYF. The chain is built from TRBV7-9 and TRBJ2-7; 10 positions agree with TRBD2. This CDR3 has 16 amino acids. The V segment lost 5 bases and the J segment 0 bases; nucleotides outside the gene matches: 7. Germline assignment: CDR1 SEHNR and CDR2 FQNEAQ (reference sequence). Full variable domain (rest looked up from reference TRBV7-9 and TRBJ2-7): DTGVSQNPRHKITKRGQNVTFRCDPISEHNRLYWYRQTLGQGPEFLTYFQNEAQLEKSRLLSDRFSAERPKGSFSTLEIQRTEQGDSAMYLCASSAGASGGSYEQYFGPGTRLTVT.

This clone came up once. This chain uses TRBV5-4 with TRBJ2-5; possibly TRBD1 for D (6 bases). V was shortened by 0 bases and J by 1 base, with 10 bases between the two germline ends. The V gene's germline CDR1 is SGHNT and CDR2 YYREEE (reference sequence). The CDR3 consists of 15 residues. This chain's CDR3 is CASSLEGELQETQYF. CDR3 nucleotides: TGTGCCAGCAGCTTGGAGGGGGAGCTCCAAGAGACCCAGTACTTC.